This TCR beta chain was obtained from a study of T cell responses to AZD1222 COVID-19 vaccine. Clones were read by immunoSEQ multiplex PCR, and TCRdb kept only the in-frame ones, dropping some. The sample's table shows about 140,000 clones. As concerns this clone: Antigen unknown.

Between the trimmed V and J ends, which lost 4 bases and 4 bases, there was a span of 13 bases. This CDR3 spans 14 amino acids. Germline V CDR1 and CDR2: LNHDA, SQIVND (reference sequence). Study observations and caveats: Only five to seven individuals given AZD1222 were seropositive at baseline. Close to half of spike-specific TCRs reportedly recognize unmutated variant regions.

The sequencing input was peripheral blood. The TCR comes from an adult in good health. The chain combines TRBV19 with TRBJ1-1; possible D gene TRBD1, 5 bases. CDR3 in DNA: TGTGCCAGTAGTACTCCAGGGCTATTCACTGAAGCTTTCTTT. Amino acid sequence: CASSTPGLFTEAFF.